These 32 T cell receptor beta chains were sequenced from one sample in a study of blood T cell repertoires in COVID-19. Profiling relied on immunoSEQ multiplex PCR, and the TCRdb table lists in-frame clones only, not all of them. The sample lists about 75,000 clones, around 80% occurring once. The sample comprised peripheral blood. The source is a woman aged 45 to 65 with acute or convalescent COVID-19.

This clone was observed a few times. The V gene is TRBV7-8, the J gene TRBJ1-6; D is perhaps TRBD1 (5 bases). CDR1 SGHVS and CDR2 FQNEAQ come from the germline V gene. Trimming left V 8 bases short and J 6 bases short, with 14 bases between. The CDR3 covers 14 residues. In DNA, the CDR3 is TGTGCCAGCTGTAAGGGGATAGGTAATTCACCCCTCCACTTT. This gives the protein CASCKGIGNSPLHF.

This chain uses TRBV9 with TRBJ2-7, with TRBD2 as a possible D gene (6 bases). There are 14 residues in the CDR3. The germline CDR1 and CDR2 sequences are SGDLS and YYNGEE. V lost 0 bases and J lost 3, with 10 bases in between. Written as DNA, the CDR3 is TGTGCCAGCAGCGTAGACCCGGGACTCTACGAGCAGTACTTC. Translation gives CASSVDPGLYEQYF.

A word on this clone: At one end the junction does not follow the germline gene, possibly because of a read error. Other nucleotide sequences from this sample produce the same CDR3. The rearrangement links TRBV6-5 to TRBJ2-7, with 12 nucleotides matching TRBD1. Germline CDR1 and CDR2: MNHEY and SVGAGI. The CDR3 has 13 residues. The CDR3 is CATSRDRGHEQYF. CDR3 sequence (DNA): TGTGCCACCAGCCGGGACAGGGGGCACGAGCAGTACTTT.

This rearrangement joins TRBV7-2 to TRBJ2-1; D unclear. The germline CDR1 and CDR2 sequences are SGHTA and FQGNSA. Trimming shortened V by 1 base and J by 12 bases, and 10 bases separated the two germline ends. This CDR3 comprises 12 residues. For the CDR3, the DNA is TGTGCCAGCAGCTTAGACGGTCTTCGGCAGTTCTTC. Translated, it gives CASSLDGLRQFF.

Written as DNA, the CDR3 is TGTGCCAGCAGCCCCTATAGCGGGGAGCTGTTTTTT. It encodes CASSPYSGELFF. V and J are TRBV9 and TRBJ2-2; D gene uncertain. CDR3 length: 12 amino acids. Germline-derived CDR1 and CDR2 are SGDLS and YYNGEE. Trimming took 4 bases from V and 7 from J, leaving 8 bases between them.

The chain recombines TRBV2 with TRBJ2-5, with a tentative D call TRBD2 (6 bases). The germline CDR1 and CDR2 sequences are SNHLY and FYNNEI. Trimming shortened V by 6 bases and J by 5 bases, and 19 bases separated the two germline ends. The CDR3 is 15 amino acids. CDR3 sequence: CASRAAGFGLETQYF. As DNA, the CDR3 is TGTGCCAGCAGGGCAGCGGGTTTTGGGTTGGAGACCCAGTACTTC. Supplemented by reference TRBV2 and TRBJ2-5, the full variable domain reads EPEVTQTPSHQVTQMGQEVILRCVPISNHLYFYWYRQILGQKVEFLVSFYNNEISEKSEIFDDQFSVERPDGSNFTLKIRSTKLEDSAMYFCASRAAGFGLETQYFGPGTRLLVL.

The chain combines TRBV5-6 with TRBJ2-2; 8 nucleotides agree with TRBD2. Trimming removed 0 bases from V and 4 bases from J; junction bases left unmatched: 8. CDR1 is SGHDT and CDR2 is YYEEEE in the germline V gene. The CDR3 runs to 17 residues. The CDR3 protein is CASSLGVGLGFTGELFF. The CDR3 nucleotides are TGTGCCAGCAGCTTGGGAGTGGGACTAGGGTTCACCGGGGAGCTGTTTTTT.

This clone was observed a handful of times. J is TRBJ2-7 and V is TRBV12-3 or TRBV12-4; no definite D call. Trimming left V 5 bases short and J 0 bases short, with 8 bases between. CDR3 size: 13 residues. CDR3 DNA: TGTGCCAGCAGTCTCTCAGGCTCCTACGAGCAGTACTTC. As protein: CASSLSGSYEQYF.

The V gene is TRBV19, the J gene TRBJ2-7, with TRBD2 matching 9 bases. Looked up from germline, CDR1 is LNHDA and CDR2 is SQIVND (reference sequence). Trimming took 11 bases from V and 3 from J; bases not matched to a gene: 14. CDR3 length: 15 residues. The CDR3 region is CASSRAGGGDYEQYF. The DNA of the CDR3 is TGTGCCTCCAGTAGAGCGGGGGGAGGGGACTACGAGCAGTACTTC.

The rearrangement links TRBV9 to TRBJ2-2; D might be TRBD2 (5 bases). The CDR3 has 14 amino acids. Germline lookup yields CDR1 SGDLS and CDR2 YYNGEE. V was trimmed by 2 bases and J by 4 bases, leaving 9 bases between them. This chain's CDR3 is CASSVRASTGELFF. Here the CDR3 DNA reads TGTGCCAGCAGCGTGCGGGCAAGCACCGGGGAGCTGTTTTTT.

In this sample, this clone turned up once. J is TRBJ2-5 and V is TRBV24-1, with 7 nucleotides matching TRBD1. This CDR3 is 17 amino acids long. Looked up from germline, CDR1 is KGHDR and CDR2 is SFDVKD. Trimming cost V 3 bases and J 3 bases; bases outside gene matches: 12. CDR3 protein: CATSDPPEDTGEETQYF. The CDR3 coding sequence is TGTGCCACCAGTGATCCCCCCGAAGATACAGGGGAAGAGACCCAGTACTTC.

The J gene is TRBJ1-5, the V gene TRBV7-8, with no clear D. Per the germline V gene, CDR1 is SGHVS and CDR2 is FQNEAQ. V lost 1 base and J lost 5, with 6 bases in between. CDR3 length: 13 residues. Here the CDR3 DNA reads TGTGCCAGCAGCTTAGGTACGGATCAGCCCCAGCATTTT. It codes for CASSLGTDQPQHF.

The chain combines TRBV5-1 with TRBJ1-1; D is ambiguous. With 2 bases removed from V and 1 base from J, the gap between germline ends came to 6 bases. CDR3 size: 13 residues. From germline, CDR1 is SGHRS and CDR2 YFSETQ. The CDR3 here is CASSLRGNTEAFF. Written as DNA, the CDR3 is TGCGCCAGCAGCTTACGGGGGAACACTGAAGCTTTCTTT.

In its sample, this clone was seen once. The V call is TRBV28, the J call TRBJ1-2, with D possibly matching TRBD1 (6 bases). In germline, CDR1 is MDHEN, CDR2 SYDVKM. The V end lost 6 bases, the J end lost 6 bases, and 8 bases lay between the germline ends. There are 11 residues in the CDR3. This CDR3 reads CASSAGDGYTF. The CDR3 coding sequence is TGTGCCAGCAGCGCAGGGGATGGCTACACCTTC.

This clone was detected a few times. The rearrangement joins TRBV7-2 to TRBJ2-7; 7 bases map to TRBD1. CDR1 and CDR2 (germline): SGHTA, FQGNSA. V gave up 1 base and J gave up 0 bases; unmatched junction bases: 3. CDR3 size: 15 residues. This CDR3 reads CASSLVGTASYEQYF. CDR3 DNA sequence: TGTGCCAGCAGCTTAGTGGGGACAGCCTCCTACGAGCAGTACTTC.

This clone was observed once. The chain couples TRBV6-1 to TRBJ2-5, with TRBD1 matching 8 bases. This CDR3 has 15 amino acids. Germline V gene lookup returns CDR1 MNHNS and CDR2 SASEGT. The J segment lost 0 bases and the V segment lost 1 base, leaving 1 base of the junction unmatched. The CDR3 DNA sequence: TGTGCCAGCAGTGAAGGGGACAGGAACCAAGAGACCCAGTACTTC. Protein: CASSEGDRNQETQYF.

This sequence joins TRBV7-2 and TRBJ2-7, with 7 bases identical to TRBD2. This CDR3 comprises 12 residues. Germline V gene sequence: CDR1 SGHTA, CDR2 FQGNSA. V was pared by 3 bases and J by 6 bases, with 2 bases of the junction left unmatched. The CDR3 here is CASSFGGFEQYF. CDR3 coding DNA: TGTGCCAGCAGCTTCGGGGGGTTCGAGCAGTACTTC.

V and J are TRBV18 and TRBJ2-7, with 12 bases identical to TRBD2. With V trimmed by 2 bases and J by 1 base, 6 bases remained unmatched. Per germline, CDR1 KGHSH and CDR2 LQKENI. The CDR3 runs 17 residues. The CDR3 reads CASSPVRTSGNSYEQYF. Here the CDR3 DNA reads TGTGCCAGCTCACCAGTGAGGACTAGCGGGAATTCCTACGAGCAGTACTTC.

V gene TRBV6-5 combines with J gene TRBJ1-1; possible D gene TRBD1, 6 bases. The CDR3 loop spans 15 amino acids. Germline V gene lookup returns CDR1 MNHEY and CDR2 SVGAGI. Trimming shortened V by 4 bases and J by 3 bases, and 15 bases separated the two germline ends. As DNA, the CDR3 is TGTGCCAGCAGTTCCGGGGGGGCAGGGGACACTGAAGCTTTCTTT. Protein product: CASSSGGAGDTEAFF.

V and J are TRBV19 and TRBJ2-1; 13 bases align to TRBD2. V was pared by 4 bases and J by 7 bases, with 7 bases of the junction left unmatched. The germline gives CDR1 LNHDA, CDR2 SQIVND (reference sequence). The CDR3 sequence is 16 residues long. The CDR3 region has the DNA TGTGCCAGTAGTAGAACTAGCGGGAGGGCCTGGAATGAGCAGTTCTTC. Its translation: CASSRTSGRAWNEQFF.

The gene calls are TRBV7-2 and TRBJ2-2, with TRBD1 matching over 7 bases. Germline CDR1 and CDR2: SGHTA and FQGNSA. V shed 3 bases, J shed 4 bases, and the junction held 5 bases outside the gene matches. The CDR3 is 15 residues long. CDR3 in DNA: TGTGCCAGCAGCTTGGGCAGGGGGAGCACCGGGGAGCTGTTTTTT. Translation: CASSLGRGSTGELFF.

The genes are TRBV7-9 and TRBJ1-2, with no clear D. V gave up 6 bases and J gave up 7 bases, with 12 bases separating them. The CDR3 contains 12 residues. CDR1 SEHNR and CDR2 FQNEAQ come from the germline V gene (reference sequence). CDR3 sequence: CASRSGVGGYTF. The CDR3 DNA sequence: TGTGCCAGCAGGTCGGGTGTCGGTGGCTACACCTTC. Looking up the rest from reference TRBV7-9 and TRBJ1-2 gives the full variable domain: DTGVSQNPRHKITKRGQNVTFRCDPISEHNRLYWYRQTLGQGPEFLTYFQNEAQLEKSRLLSDRFSAERPKGSFSTLEIQRTEQGDSAMYLCASRSGVGGYTFGSGTRLTVV.

The rearrangement links TRBV5-4 to TRBJ2-2; TRBD2 matches at 9 bases. Germline-derived CDR1 and CDR2 are SGHNT and YYREEE (reference sequence). This CDR3 region has 14 residues. The J segment lost 8 bases and the V segment lost 4 bases, leaving 6 bases of the junction unmatched. This CDR3 reads CASSVLAGSGELFF. The CDR3 DNA follows: TGTGCCAGCAGCGTACTAGCGGGTTCAGGGGAGCTGTTTTTT.

The chain carries TRBV27 and TRBJ2-7, with TRBD2 identical over 8 bases. The CDR3 contains 15 residues. The germline gives CDR1 MNHEY, CDR2 SMNVEV (reference sequence). With 4 bases clipped from V and 0 bases from J, the junction kept 5 bases outside the gene matches. This CDR3 is CASSYTSGSSYEQYF. For the CDR3, the DNA is TGTGCCAGCAGTTATACTAGCGGTAGCTCCTACGAGCAGTACTTC.

The V call is TRBV7-6, the J call TRBJ2-1; 9 bases are shared with TRBD2. CDR1 is SGHVS and CDR2 is FNYEAQ in the germline V gene. The CDR3 contains 17 residues. Germline trimming cut 5 bases from V and 7 bases from J; bases unmatched to any gene: 15. The CDR3 loop reads CASSDYLSAGGVNEQFF. In nucleotides, the CDR3 is TGTGCCAGCAGCGATTATCTTTCAGCGGGGGGTGTGAATGAGCAGTTCTTC.

A single count supports this clone. V is TRBV5-1 and J is TRBJ2-7; TRBD1 aligns across 9 bases. After removal of 5 bases from V and 5 bases from J, the junction contained 8 bases not matched to a gene. CDR1 and CDR2 from the germline V gene are SGHRS and YFSETQ. This CDR3 has 14 amino acids. DNA for the CDR3: TGCGCCAGCAGATTACGAACAGGGGGCCACGAGCAGTACTTC. This gives the protein CASRLRTGGHEQYF.

The chain joins TRBV6-2 or TRBV6-3 to TRBJ1-5, with D possibly matching TRBD1 (6 bases). The CDR3 spans 15 residues. The germline V and J ends were trimmed by 0 bases and 4 bases, with 10 bases remaining between them. Looked up from germline, CDR1 is MNHEY and CDR2 is SVGEGT. The CDR3 bases are TGTGCCAGCAGTTACTCGGGGGCAAATAATCAGCCCCAGCATTTT. This gives the protein CASSYSGANNQPQHF.

This sequence joins TRBV7-2 and TRBJ2-3; tentative D call: TRBD2 (5 bases). Germline loops: CDR1 SGHTA, CDR2 FQGNSA. V gave up 4 bases and J gave up 4 bases, with 12 bases separating them. The CDR3 loop spans 14 amino acids. The CDR3 sequence: CASSSDYFADTQYF. The CDR3 DNA reads as TGTGCCAGCAGCTCAGACTACTTTGCAGATACGCAGTATTTT. The variable domain in full, completed from reference TRBV7-2 and TRBJ2-3, reads GAGVSQSPSNKVTEKGKDVELRCDPISGHTALYWYRQSLGQGLEFLIYFQGNSAPDKSGLPSDRFSAERTGGSVSTLTIQRTQQEDSAVYLCASSSDYFADTQYFGPGTRLTVL.

The rearrangement links TRBV7-8 to TRBJ1-1; 7 bases match TRBD1. The CDR3 runs 15 residues. V dropped 3 bases and J dropped 1; count of bases not matched to a gene: 5. Looked up from germline, CDR1 is SGHVS and CDR2 is FQNEAQ. Here the CDR3 reads CASSLRTGPNTEAFF. Written as DNA, the CDR3 is TGTGCCAGCAGCTTGCGGACAGGCCCGAACACTGAAGCTTTCTTT.

The chain links TRBV11-2 to TRBJ2-1; perhaps TRBD1 as D (6 bases). CDR1 is SGHAT, CDR2 FQNNGV, per germline. This CDR3 spans 15 amino acids. Trimming took 1 base from V and 4 from J, leaving 11 bases between them. In DNA, the CDR3 is TGTGCCAGCAGCTTAGGGCAGGGGATATACAATGAGCAGTTCTTC. Protein product: CASSLGQGIYNEQFF. Using reference TRBV11-2 and TRBJ2-1 for the parts outside the CDR3, the full variable domain is EAGVAQSPRYKIIEKRQSVAFWCNPISGHATLYWYQQILGQGPKLLIQFQNNGVVDDSQLPKDRFSAERLKGVDSTLKIQPAKLEDSAVYLCASSLGQGIYNEQFFGPGTRLTVL.

The chain has TRBV9 and TRBJ1-1; 7 bases line up with TRBD1. The CDR3 is made up of 15 amino acids. The germline CDR1 and CDR2 sequences are SGDLS and YYNGEE. V gave up 5 bases and J gave up 1 base; unmatched junction bases: 8. The CDR3 bases are TGTGCCAGCAGTGTCGCAGGGGGATCGAACACTGAAGCTTTCTTT. Its translation is CASSVAGGSNTEAFF.

V and J are TRBV5-6 and TRBJ2-7; 9 nucleotides match TRBD1. Trimming removed 4 bases from V and 13 bases from J; junction bases left unmatched: 18. This CDR3 has 15 residues. Germline V gives CDR1 SGHDT, CDR2 YYEEEE. Here the CDR3 reads CASSLTGQGGGRGYF. Written as DNA, the CDR3 is TGTGCCAGCAGCCTTACGGGACAGGGAGGGGGTAGAGGATACTTC.